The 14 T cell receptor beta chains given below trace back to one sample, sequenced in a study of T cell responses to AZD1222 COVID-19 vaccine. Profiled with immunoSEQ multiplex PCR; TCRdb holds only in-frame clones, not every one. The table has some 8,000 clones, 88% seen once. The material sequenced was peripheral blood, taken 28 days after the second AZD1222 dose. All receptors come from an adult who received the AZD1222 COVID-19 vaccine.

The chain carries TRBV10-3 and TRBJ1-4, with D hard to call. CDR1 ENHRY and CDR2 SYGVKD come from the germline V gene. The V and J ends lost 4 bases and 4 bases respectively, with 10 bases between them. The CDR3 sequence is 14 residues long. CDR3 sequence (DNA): TGTGCCATCAGTGCCAACGGTTATAATGAAAAACTGTTTTTT. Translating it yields CAISANGYNEKLFF.

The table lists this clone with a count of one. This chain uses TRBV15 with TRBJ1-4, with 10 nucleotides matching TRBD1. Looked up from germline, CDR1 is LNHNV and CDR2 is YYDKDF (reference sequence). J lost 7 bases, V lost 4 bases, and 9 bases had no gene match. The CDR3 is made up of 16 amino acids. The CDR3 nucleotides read TGTGCCACCAGCACAGGACAGGGGGGAAGTGTTGAAAAACTGTTTTTT. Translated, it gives CATSTGQGGSVEKLFF.

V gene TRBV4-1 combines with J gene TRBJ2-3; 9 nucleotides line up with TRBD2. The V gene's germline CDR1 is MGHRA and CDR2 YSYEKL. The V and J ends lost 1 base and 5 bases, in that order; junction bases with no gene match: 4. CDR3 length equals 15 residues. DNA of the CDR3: TGCGCCAGCAGCCAAGTGTCTAGCGGGATAGATACGCAGTATTTT. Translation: CASSQVSSGIDTQYF.

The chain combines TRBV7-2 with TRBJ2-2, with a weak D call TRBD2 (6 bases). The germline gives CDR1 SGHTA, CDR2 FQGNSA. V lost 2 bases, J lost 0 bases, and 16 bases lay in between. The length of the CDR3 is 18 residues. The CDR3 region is CASSLWLVGTSNTGELFF. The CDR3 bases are TGTGCCAGCAGCTTATGGCTGGTCGGGACTTCGAACACCGGGGAGCTGTTTTTT.

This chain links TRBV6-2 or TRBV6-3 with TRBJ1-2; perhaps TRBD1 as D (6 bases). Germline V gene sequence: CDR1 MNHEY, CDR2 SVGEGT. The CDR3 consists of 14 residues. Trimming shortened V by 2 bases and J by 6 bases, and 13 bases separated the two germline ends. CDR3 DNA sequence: TGTGCCAGCAGTTACCAGGGGCGCAGCGATGGCTACACCTTC. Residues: CASSYQGRSDGYTF.

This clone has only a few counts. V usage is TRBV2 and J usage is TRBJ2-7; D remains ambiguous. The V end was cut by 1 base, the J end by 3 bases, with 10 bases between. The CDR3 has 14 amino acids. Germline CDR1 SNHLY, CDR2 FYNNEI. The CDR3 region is CASSEGGQNYEQYF. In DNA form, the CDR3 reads TGTGCCAGCAGTGAAGGCGGTCAGAACTACGAGCAGTACTTC.

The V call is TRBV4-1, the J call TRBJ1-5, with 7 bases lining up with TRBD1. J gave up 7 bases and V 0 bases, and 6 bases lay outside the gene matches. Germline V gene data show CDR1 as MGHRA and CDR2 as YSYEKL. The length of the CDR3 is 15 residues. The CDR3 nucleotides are TGCGCCAGCAGCCAAGAGCACAGGGGTGGACAGCCCCAGCATTTT. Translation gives CASSQEHRGGQPQHF.

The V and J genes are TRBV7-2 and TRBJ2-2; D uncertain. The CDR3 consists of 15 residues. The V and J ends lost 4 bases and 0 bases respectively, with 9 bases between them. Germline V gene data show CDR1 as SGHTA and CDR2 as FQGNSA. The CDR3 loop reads CASSYGPTNTGELFF. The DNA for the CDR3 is TGTGCCAGCAGCTACGGACCAACGAACACCGGGGAGCTGTTTTTT.

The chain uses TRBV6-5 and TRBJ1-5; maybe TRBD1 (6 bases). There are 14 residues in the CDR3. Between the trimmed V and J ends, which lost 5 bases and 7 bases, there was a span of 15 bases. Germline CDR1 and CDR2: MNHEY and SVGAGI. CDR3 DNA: TGTGCCAGCAGTCCGAGGGGGGCAGGACAGCCCCAGCATTTT. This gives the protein CASSPRGAGQPQHF.

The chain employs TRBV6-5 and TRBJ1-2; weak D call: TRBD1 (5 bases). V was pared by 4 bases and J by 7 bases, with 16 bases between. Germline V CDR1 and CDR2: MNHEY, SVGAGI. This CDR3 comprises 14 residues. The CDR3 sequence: CASSSGPIQRGYTF. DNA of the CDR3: TGTGCCAGCAGTTCAGGGCCGATACAGCGTGGCTACACCTTC.

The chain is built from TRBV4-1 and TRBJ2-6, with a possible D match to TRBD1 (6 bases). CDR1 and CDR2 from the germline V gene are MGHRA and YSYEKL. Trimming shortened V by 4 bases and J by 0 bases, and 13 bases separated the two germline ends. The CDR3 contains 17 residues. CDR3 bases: TGCGCCAGCAGCCCCCCGACAGGCAGCTCTGGGGCCAACGTCCTGACTTTC. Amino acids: CASSPPTGSSGANVLTF.

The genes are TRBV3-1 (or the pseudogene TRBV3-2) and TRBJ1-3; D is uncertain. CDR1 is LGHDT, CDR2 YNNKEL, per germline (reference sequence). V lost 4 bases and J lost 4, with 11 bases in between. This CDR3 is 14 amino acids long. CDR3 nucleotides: TGTGCCAGCAGCCTGATTTCGGGCGGAAACACCATATATTTT. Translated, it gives CASSLISGGNTIYF.

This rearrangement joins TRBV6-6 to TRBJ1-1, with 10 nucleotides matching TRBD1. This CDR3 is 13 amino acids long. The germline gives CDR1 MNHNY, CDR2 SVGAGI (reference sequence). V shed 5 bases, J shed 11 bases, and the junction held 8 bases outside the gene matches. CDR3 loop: CASSTTGGGGAFF. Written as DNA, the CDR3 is TGTGCCAGCAGTACGACAGGGGGCGGGGGGGCTTTCTTT.

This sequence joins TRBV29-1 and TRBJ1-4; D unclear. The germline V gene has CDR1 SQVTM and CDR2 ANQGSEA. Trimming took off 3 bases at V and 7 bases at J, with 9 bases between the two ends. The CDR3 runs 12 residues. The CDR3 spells CSVELVGEKLFF. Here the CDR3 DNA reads TGCAGCGTTGAGTTGGTGGGTGAAAAACTGTTTTTT.